Listed here are 27 T cell receptor beta chains from one sample, sequenced in a study of cytomegalovirus exposure and HLA in healthy donors. Amplification used 60 Vbeta primers and 13 Jbeta primers. The protocol was immunoSEQ multiplex PCR, while the TCRdb copy is restricted to in-frame clones and leaves out a portion. The sample shows 120,000 to 150,000 clones, approximately 80% of them seen only once. The sample taken for sequencing was PBMCs. All receptors come from a man in his forties in good health and CMV-seropositive.

The J gene is TRBJ2-2, the V gene TRBV5-1, with D possibly TRBD1 on 7 matching bases. The CDR3 length is 15 residues. The V gene's germline CDR1 is SGHRS and CDR2 YFSETQ. Trimming took off 6 bases at V and 3 bases at J, with 15 bases between the two ends. The CDR3 is CASTEGAPDTGELFF. CDR3 coding DNA: TGCGCCAGCACGGAGGGGGCGCCGGACACCGGGGAGCTGTTTTTT. Full variable domain (missing parts from reference TRBV5-1 and TRBJ2-2): KAGVTQTPRYLIKTRGQQVTLSCSPISGHRSVSWYQQTPGQGLQFLFEYFSETQRNKGNFPGRFSGRQFSNSRSEMNVSTLELGDSALYLCASTEGAPDTGELFFGEGSRLTVL.

Comment on this clone: The junction departs from germline at one end; a sequencing error may be responsible. V usage is TRBV27 and J usage is TRBJ1-6; a weak D match, TRBD1 (5 bases). CDR1 and CDR2 (germline): MNHEY, SMNVEV (reference sequence). The CDR3 has 14 residues. DNA for the CDR3: TGTGCCAGCAGCTTGACGGGGGGTAATCCACCCCTCCACTTT. This codes for CASSLTGGNPPLHF.

V is TRBV7-6 and J is TRBJ2-1, with D possibly matching TRBD2 (5 bases). The length of the CDR3 is 15 residues. Trimming stripped 0 bases from V and 9 bases from J, with 15 bases between. Germline assignment: CDR1 SGHVS and CDR2 FNYEAQ. CDR3 in amino acids: CASSLASTGLFEQFF. In nucleotides, the CDR3 is TGTGCCAGCAGCTTAGCGAGTACCGGACTGTTTGAGCAGTTCTTC. The complete variable domain, with remaining parts taken from reference TRBV7-6 and TRBJ2-1, reads GAGVSQSPRYKVTKRGQDVALRCDPISGHVSLYWYRQALGQGPEFLTYFNYEAQQDKSGLPNDRFSAERPEGSISTLTIQRTEQRDSAMYRCASSLASTGLFEQFFGPGTRLTVL.

This chain connects TRBV30 to TRBJ2-1, with a possible D match to TRBD1 (5 bases). The CDR3 loop spans 13 amino acids. Per the germline V gene, CDR1 is GTSNPN and CDR2 is SVGIG (reference sequence). Trimming cost V 4 bases and J 4 bases, with 11 bases left between them. CDR3 region: CAWKPDSYNEQFF. The CDR3 DNA follows: TGTGCCTGGAAACCCGACAGTTACAATGAGCAGTTCTTC.

The gene calls are TRBV13 and TRBJ2-6; 7 positions match TRBD1. In germline, CDR1 is PRHDT, CDR2 FYEKMQ (reference sequence). The CDR3 length is 19 residues. With V trimmed by 2 bases and J by 2 bases, 12 bases remained unmatched. The CDR3 bases are TGTGCCAGCAGCTTATTTAAGGGGGCGCTGATCGCTGGGGCCAACGTCCTGACTTTC. This translates into CASSLFKGALIAGANVLTF.

The chain joins TRBV5-1 to TRBJ2-2; TRBD1 agrees at 7 bases. The CDR3 sequence is 13 residues long. J gave up 6 bases and V 4 bases, and 3 bases lay outside the gene matches. Germline-derived CDR1 and CDR2 are SGHRS and YFSETQ. The CDR3 DNA reads TGCGCCAGCAGCCTTGGACAGGCCGGGGAGCTGTTTTTT. It yields the protein CASSLGQAGELFF.

The chain combines TRBV5-1 with TRBJ2-4; possible D gene TRBD2, 5 bases. CDR1 and CDR2 from the germline V gene are SGHRS and YFSETQ. The CDR3 is made up of 15 amino acids. The ends were cut back, 2 bases at V and 5 bases at J, with 14 bases in the middle. The CDR3 sequence: CASSLVPGSENIQYF. As DNA, the CDR3 is TGCGCCAGCAGCTTAGTCCCGGGGTCGGAAAACATTCAGTACTTC.

The table lists this clone with a few counts. V is TRBV15 and J is TRBJ1-4; 10 bases agree with TRBD1. In germline, CDR1 is LNHNV, CDR2 YYDKDF (reference sequence). This CDR3 has 11 residues. DNA for the CDR3: TGTGCTAGGGACAGGGGTGGGAAACTGTTTTTT. Protein sequence: CARDRGGKLFF. The whole variable domain, filled in from reference TRBV15 and TRBJ1-4, reads DAMVIQNPRYQVTQFGKPVTLSCSQTLNHNVMYWYQQKSSQAPKLLFHYYDKDFNNEADTPDNFQSRRPNTSFCFLDIRSPGLGDTAMYLCARDRGGKLFFGSGTQLSVL.

The genes are TRBV5-6 and TRBJ2-3; unclear D gene. The germline gives CDR1 SGHDT, CDR2 YYEEEE. The V gene lost 4 bases and the J gene lost 5 bases, with 11 bases spanning the gap. The CDR3 contains 13 residues. The CDR3 bases are TGTGCCAGCAGCCTTCAAGCTTTAGATACGCAGTATTTT. Its protein product is CASSLQALDTQYF.

The chain uses TRBV15 and TRBJ1-3, with TRBD1 matching 7 bases. Germline-derived CDR1 and CDR2 are LNHNV and YYDKDF (reference sequence). This CDR3 has 16 amino acids. Germline trimming cut 1 base from V and 3 bases from J; bases unmatched to any gene: 6. This CDR3 reads CATSRGRGRGGNTIYF. The CDR3, as DNA: TGTGCCACCAGCAGAGGAAGGGGGCGAGGTGGAAACACCATATATTTT.

This clone was seen a single time. The V and J genes are TRBV19 and TRBJ1-1; 9 bases are shared with TRBD1. The germline V gene has CDR1 LNHDA and CDR2 SQIVND (reference sequence). V shed 6 bases, J shed 1 base, and the junction held 12 bases outside the gene matches. There are 17 residues in the CDR3. CDR3 coding DNA: TGTGCCAGTAGACCAAGGCGGACAGGGGTGGGGAACACTGAAGCTTTCTTT. This encodes CASRPRRTGVGNTEAFF.

The CDR3 DNA reads TGTGCCAGCAGCTTAACTCGGGCAGGGGGGTCGGAAAAACTGTTTTTT. As protein: CASSLTRAGGSEKLFF. The chain carries TRBV7-3 and TRBJ1-4; 7 bases align to TRBD1. The CDR3 sequence is 16 residues long. The V and J ends lost 0 bases and 8 bases, in that order; junction bases with no gene match: 9. Germline V gives CDR1 SGHTA, CDR2 FQGTGA.

This rearrangement joins TRBV7-3 to TRBJ2-6, with D perhaps TRBD1 (5 bases). The CDR3 has 15 amino acids. Trimming took 2 bases from V and 0 from J, leaving 5 bases between them. Germline V gives CDR1 SGHTA, CDR2 FQGTGA. CDR3 loop: CASSLDSSGANVLTF. For the CDR3, the DNA is TGTGCCAGCAGCTTAGACAGCTCTGGGGCCAACGTCCTGACTTTC.

This chain links TRBV7-6 with TRBJ2-5, with 8 bases that match TRBD2. This CDR3 comprises 13 residues. CDR1 and CDR2 from the germline V gene are SGHVS and FNYEAQ. J was trimmed by 6 bases and V by 5 bases; bases with no gene match: 5. CDR3 DNA sequence: TGTGCCAGCAGCAAAAGCGGGGGACAGACCCAGTACTTC. It yields the protein CASSKSGGQTQYF.

V usage is TRBV7-3 and J usage is TRBJ1-3; no definite D call. Germline CDR1 is SGHTA and CDR2 is FQGTGA. The ends were cut back, 1 base at V and 4 bases at J, with 14 bases in the middle. The CDR3 spans 16 residues. The CDR3 protein is CASSLSGLELGNTIYF. The CDR3 nucleotides are TGTGCCAGCAGCTTAAGCGGTCTGGAGCTGGGAAACACCATATATTTT.

The count of this clone is one. The rearrangement uses TRBV5-6 and TRBJ1-1; D possibly corresponds to TRBD1 (6 bases). Trimming removed 4 bases at V and 0 bases at J, with 16 bases between. The CDR3 is 16 residues long. The germline gives CDR1 SGHDT, CDR2 YYEEEE. The CDR3 DNA reads as TGTGCCAGCAGCCCAAAGGGGGTCTGGGTGAACACTGAAGCTTTCTTT. It translates to CASSPKGVWVNTEAFF.

The genes are TRBV19 and TRBJ1-2; D is unresolved. The germline V gene has CDR1 LNHDA and CDR2 SQIVND (reference sequence). The V end lost 5 bases, the J end lost 4 bases, and 14 bases lay between the germline ends. The CDR3 spans 14 residues. The DNA for the CDR3 is TGTGCCAGTAGTTCCACCCTTCGACTCTATGGCTACACCTTC. Protein sequence: CASSSTLRLYGYTF.

The chain recombines TRBV27 with TRBJ1-1; 8 positions agree with TRBD1. CDR3 length equals 15 residues. Germline V gene data show CDR1 as MNHEY and CDR2 as SMNVEV (reference sequence). V lost 10 bases and J lost 5; bases outside the gene matches: 15. This CDR3 reads CATQNRQGIWTEAFF. CDR3 coding DNA: TGTGCCACCCAAAATCGACAGGGGATATGGACTGAAGCTTTCTTT.

The chain has TRBV2 and TRBJ1-4; D is perhaps TRBD1 (5 bases). Looked up from germline, CDR1 is SNHLY and CDR2 is FYNNEI. Between the trimmed V and J ends, which lost 4 bases and 8 bases, there was a span of 17 bases. The CDR3 is made up of 15 amino acids. The CDR3 region has the DNA TGTGCCAGCAGTGCCTGGGACTCTTCAGGAGAAAAACTGTTTTTT. Its translation: CASSAWDSSGEKLFF.

This clone was seen a single time. The chain is built from TRBV27 and TRBJ1-5; tentatively, D is TRBD1 (5 bases). The germline V gene encodes CDR1 MNHEY and CDR2 SMNVEV (reference sequence). Trimming cost V 5 bases and J 0 bases, with 23 bases left between them. This CDR3 region has 19 residues. The CDR3 bases are TGTGCCAGCAGTCCCCGGGGGGGTCGGGGCACATATAGCAATCAGCCCCAGCATTTT. It codes for CASSPRGGRGTYSNQPQHF.

The chain recombines TRBV7-9 with TRBJ1-6; the match to TRBD1 covers 9 bases. With 2 bases clipped from V and 7 bases from J, the junction kept 9 bases outside the gene matches. This CDR3 comprises 17 residues. The germline V gene encodes CDR1 SEHNR and CDR2 FQNEAQ (reference sequence). CDR3: CASSLPSTGGRNSPLHF. The CDR3 bases are TGTGCCAGCAGCTTACCATCGACAGGGGGAAGGAATTCACCCCTCCACTTT.

The genes are TRBV7-8 and TRBJ2-5; 9 bases are shared with TRBD2. The end of the DNA fits TRBJ2-7 better, so the J call may be wrong. The CDR3 is made up of 15 amino acids. Looked up from germline, CDR1 is SGHVS and CDR2 is FQNEAQ. Written as DNA, the CDR3 is TGTGCCAGCAGCTTACGCGGGAGGGCCTTCGACGAGCAGTACTTC. This gives the protein CASSLRGRAFDEQYF.

V and J are TRBV12-5 and TRBJ2-7; D is undetermined. Germline V gene sequence: CDR1 LGHNT, CDR2 FRNRAP. V was pared by 2 bases and J by 0 bases, with 14 bases between. This CDR3 is built from 16 residues. The CDR3 sequence: CASGLNPRSPSYEQYF. Here the CDR3 DNA reads TGTGCTAGTGGTTTGAATCCCAGGTCGCCCTCCTACGAGCAGTACTTC.

Only a few counts were recorded for this clone. The chain recombines TRBV11-2 with TRBJ2-1, with D possibly matching TRBD2 (5 bases). The CDR3 is 17 amino acids. The germline gives CDR1 SGHAT, CDR2 FQNNGV. The V gene lost 1 base and the J gene lost 1 base, with 14 bases spanning the gap. The CDR3 is CASSLAPAGSSYNEQFF. CDR3 bases: TGTGCCAGCAGCTTAGCTCCGGCGGGCTCGTCCTACAATGAGCAGTTCTTC.

V and J are TRBV18 and TRBJ1-1; D might be TRBD1 (6 bases). The germline V gene has CDR1 KGHSH and CDR2 LQKENI. CDR3 length equals 14 residues. V was pared by 5 bases and J by 1 base, with 11 bases between. The CDR3 DNA reads as TGTGCCAGCTCAAAGAGGACAGAGAACACTGAAGCTTTCTTT. Translating it yields CASSKRTENTEAFF.

The V gene is TRBV7-9, the J gene TRBJ2-1; 11 bases align to TRBD2. Per the germline V gene, CDR1 is SEHNR and CDR2 is FQNEAQ (reference sequence). V was clipped by 1 base and J by 8 bases; unmatched bases: 4. CDR3 length equals 15 residues. In DNA, the CDR3 is TGTGCCAGCAGCTTAGGAACTAGCGGGAGTGATGAGCAGTTCTTC. Its translation: CASSLGTSGSDEQFF.

This clone has more than one count but fewer than ten. The CDR3: CASSETPATRETQYF. The CDR3 nucleotides are TGTGCCAGCAGTGAAACCCCAGCGACCCGAGAGACCCAGTACTTC. This chain links TRBV6-1 with TRBJ2-5; D is undetermined. V lost 2 bases to trimming and J lost 4 bases, with 14 bases between them. Germline CDR1 reads MNHNS; CDR2 reads SASEGT. The length of the CDR3 is 15 residues.